Following are 14 T cell receptor beta chains from one sample sequenced in a study of blood T cell repertoires in COVID-19. Assay: immunoSEQ multiplex PCR; the TCRdb copy retains only in-frame clones and omits some. The sample includes under 350,000 clones, about 90% of them seen just once. Sequencing was performed on peripheral blood. The receptor set was obtained from a woman in her 30s with COVID-19, enrolled during active disease.

This sequence joins TRBV4-3 and TRBJ2-5; 7 bases are a match to TRBD2. Germline loops: CDR1 LGHNA, CDR2 YSLEER. This CDR3 comprises 13 residues. V gave up 1 base and J gave up 4 bases; unmatched junction bases: 0. The CDR3 loop reads CASSQAGGETQYF. CDR3 nucleotide sequence: TGCGCCAGCAGCCAAGCGGGGGGAGAGACCCAGTACTTC.

As regards this clone: The identical CDR3 is also encoded by other nucleotide sequences in the sample. The chain uses TRBV2 and TRBJ1-5, with D uncertain. Germline V gene sequence: CDR1 SNHLY, CDR2 FYNNEI. This CDR3 comprises 13 residues. V gave up 6 bases and J gave up 4 bases, with 10 bases separating them. The CDR3 sequence is CASSPGGNQPQHF. CDR3 sequence (DNA): TGTGCCAGCAGCCCGGGAGGAAATCAGCCCCAGCATTTT.

The gene calls are TRBV9 and TRBJ1-1, with no clear D. V lost 1 base and J lost 0, with 7 bases in between. This CDR3 has 14 residues. Germline-derived CDR1 and CDR2 are SGDLS and YYNGEE. The chain's CDR3 is CASSVSAMNTEAFF. CDR3 sequence (DNA): TGTGCCAGCAGCGTAAGCGCTATGAACACTGAAGCTTTCTTT.

This clone occurred once. The V and J genes are TRBV3-1 (or the pseudogene TRBV3-2) and TRBJ1-6; D gene ambiguous. Germline-derived CDR1 and CDR2 are LGHDT and YNNKEL (reference sequence). The CDR3 runs to 12 residues. Trimming stripped 0 bases from V and 15 bases from J, with 9 bases between. CDR3 nucleotide sequence: TGTGCCAGCAGCCAAGATAGCGATTTCCTCCACTTT. Amino acids: CASSQDSDFLHF.

The genes are TRBV19 and TRBJ2-1; D is unclear. Germline V lookup: CDR1 LNHDA, CDR2 SQIVND (reference sequence). Trimming pared 10 bases from V and 0 bases from J, leaving 16 bases between. The CDR3 runs 15 residues. CDR3 loop: CATPLRLISYNEQFF. Written as DNA, the CDR3 is TGTGCCACCCCGCTCAGGCTAATCTCCTACAATGAGCAGTTCTTC.

J is TRBJ1-2 and V is TRBV28, with D perhaps TRBD1 (6 bases). Trimming stripped 5 bases from V and 8 bases from J, with 15 bases between. The CDR3 covers 13 residues. Germline lookup yields CDR1 MDHEN and CDR2 SYDVKM. The CDR3 bases are TGTGCCAGCAGTACTACAGGGAATCGAGGCTACACCTTC. Translated: CASSTTGNRGYTF.

V is TRBV7-6 and J is TRBJ1-1; 9 bases are a match to TRBD1. CDR3 length: 15 amino acids. The J segment lost 7 bases and the V segment lost 0 bases, leaving 6 bases of the junction unmatched. Germline-derived CDR1 and CDR2 are SGHVS and FNYEAQ. The CDR3 region has the DNA TGTGCCAGCAGCTTAGCCCTGGACAGGGGAGGTGAAGCTTTCTTT. Translating it yields CASSLALDRGGEAFF. Full variable domain (rest looked up from reference TRBV7-6 and TRBJ1-1): GAGVSQSPRYKVTKRGQDVALRCDPISGHVSLYWYRQALGQGPEFLTYFNYEAQQDKSGLPNDRFSAERPEGSISTLTIQRTEQRDSAMYRCASSLALDRGGEAFFGQGTRLTVV.

The rearrangement joins TRBV10-3 to TRBJ1-1; weak D call: TRBD1 (5 bases). The V gene lost 4 bases and the J gene lost 4 bases, with 13 bases spanning the gap. The CDR3 has 14 amino acids. The germline V gene encodes CDR1 ENHRY and CDR2 SYGVKD. The CDR3 sequence: CAISGRQSGTEAFF. In nucleotides, the CDR3 is TGTGCCATCAGTGGGAGACAGTCGGGCACTGAAGCTTTCTTT.

This clone was detected a few times. The J gene is TRBJ1-1, the V gene TRBV7-8; TRBD1 agrees at 8 bases. Germline lookup yields CDR1 SGHVS and CDR2 FQNEAQ. Losses at the gene ends were 1 base for V and 7 bases for J; bases not matched to a gene: 14. The CDR3 is made up of 17 amino acids. The CDR3 nucleotides are TGTGCCAGCAGCTTAGTTTTGCATTCCGCAGGGGGCGGTGAAGCTTTCTTT. Translation gives CASSLVLHSAGGGEAFF.

This chain uses TRBV19 with TRBJ1-1, with D tentatively TRBD1 (6 bases). Germline V CDR1 and CDR2: LNHDA, SQIVND (reference sequence). The CDR3 has 14 residues. V was clipped by 7 bases and J by 4 bases, with 16 bases between them. CDR3 in DNA: TGTGCCAGTACCCTACTGACAGGAGGCACTGAAGCTTTCTTT. Protein: CASTLLTGGTEAFF.

The chain links TRBV19 to TRBJ1-6; D is ambiguous. The CDR3 runs 16 residues. CDR1 is LNHDA, CDR2 SQIVND, per germline (reference sequence). Trimming left V 3 bases short and J 5 bases short, with 14 bases between. The CDR3 nucleotides read TGTGCCAGTAGTATCCGGGTTGGCCGCCATAATTCACCCCTCCACTTT. This sequence encodes CASSIRVGRHNSPLHF.

The chain recombines TRBV12-3 or TRBV12-4 with TRBJ1-4; D uncertain. The CDR3 is made up of 12 amino acids. Trimming cost V 3 bases and J 3 bases, with 2 bases left between them. The CDR3 DNA follows: TGTGCCAGCAGTTTCTCTAATGAAAAACTGTTTTTT. It yields the protein CASSFSNEKLFF.

V is TRBV4-2 and J is TRBJ2-1; possible D gene TRBD1, 5 bases. This CDR3 region has 16 residues. Looked up from germline, CDR1 is LGHNA and CDR2 is YNFKEQ. Trimming stripped 3 bases from V and 1 base from J, with 13 bases between. This CDR3 is CASSHDIQDSYNEQFF. CDR3 in DNA: TGTGCCAGCAGCCACGACATACAGGATTCCTACAATGAGCAGTTCTTC.

The V gene is TRBV19, the J gene TRBJ1-2, with D perhaps matching TRBD1 (6 bases). This CDR3 is built from 14 residues. Germline-derived CDR1 and CDR2 are LNHDA and SQIVND (reference sequence). V gave up 7 bases and J gave up 8 bases, with 20 bases separating them. The CDR3 sequence: CASTHWGQWEGYTF. In nucleotides, the CDR3 is TGTGCCAGTACCCATTGGGGGCAGTGGGAAGGCTACACCTTC.